One and the same sample provided the 3 T cell receptor beta chains below, sequenced in a study of T cells in Graves' hyperthyroidism and ophthalmopathy. RNA transcripts gave rise to amplified TCR beta CDR3 regions. Carried out on the TCR CDR3, a first-round RT-PCR used the HTBI primer set. TCRdb recomputed calls from the multiplex PCR reads with MiXCR, one row per CDR3 protein. This table holds 650,000 to 700,000 distinct CDR3 sequences, 15% to 20% found once. What was sequenced was blood. These receptors were taken from a man over 45 with Graves' hyperthyroidism.

There are many counts of this clonotype. V usage is TRBV27 and J usage is TRBJ1-6, with D perhaps TRBD1 (5 bases). Germline assignment: CDR1 MNHEY and CDR2 SMNVEV (reference sequence). The CDR3 consists of 14 residues. The V end was cut by 6 bases, the J end by 10 bases, with 16 bases between. CDR3 protein: CASRLWGNRSPLHF. CDR3 coding DNA: TGTGCCAGCAGACTATGGGGGAACCGCTCACCCCTCCACTTT.

V gene TRBV5-6 combines with J gene TRBJ2-7; no clear D. CDR3 size: 13 residues. Germline V CDR1 and CDR2: SGHDT, YYEEEE. Trimming removed 4 bases from V and 3 bases from J, with 11 bases in between. The CDR3 region has the DNA TGTGCCAGCAGCAATTCGTGGGACTACGAGCAGTACTTC. Encoded protein: CASSNSWDYEQYF.

This clonotype was counted ten times or more. The chain combines TRBV28 with TRBJ2-7; D ambiguous. Germline V gene sequence: CDR1 MDHEN, CDR2 SYDVKM. Trimming left V 2 bases short and J 3 bases short, with 11 bases between. This CDR3 contains 14 residues. DNA for the CDR3: TGTGCCAGCAGTTTACCCCCGGTGAGCTACGAGCAGTACTTC. Residues: CASSLPPVSYEQYF.